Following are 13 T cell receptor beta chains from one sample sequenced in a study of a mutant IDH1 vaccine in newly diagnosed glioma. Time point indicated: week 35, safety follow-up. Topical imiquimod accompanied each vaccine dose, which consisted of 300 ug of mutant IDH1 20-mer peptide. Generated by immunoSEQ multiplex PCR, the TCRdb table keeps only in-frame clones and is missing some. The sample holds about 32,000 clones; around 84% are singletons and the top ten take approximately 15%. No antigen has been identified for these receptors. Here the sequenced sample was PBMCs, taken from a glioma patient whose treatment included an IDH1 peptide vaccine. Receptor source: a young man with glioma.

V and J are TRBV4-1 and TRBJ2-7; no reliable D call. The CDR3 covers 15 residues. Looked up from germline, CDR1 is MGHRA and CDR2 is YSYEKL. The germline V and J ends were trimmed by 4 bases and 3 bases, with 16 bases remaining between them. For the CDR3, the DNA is TGCGCCAGCAGCCGTTACCCCGACGGCAACTACGAGCAGTACTTC. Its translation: CASSRYPDGNYEQYF.

The CDR3 spells CASSLAGAKLFF. As DNA, the CDR3 is TGTGCCAGCAGCTTAGCGGGGGCGAAACTGTTTTTT. The rearrangement uses TRBV7-9 and TRBJ1-4, with TRBD1 as a possible D gene (6 bases). The CDR3 covers 12 residues. Trimming cost V 0 bases and J 11 bases, with 7 bases left between them. Per the germline V gene, CDR1 is SEHNR and CDR2 is FQNEAQ (reference sequence).

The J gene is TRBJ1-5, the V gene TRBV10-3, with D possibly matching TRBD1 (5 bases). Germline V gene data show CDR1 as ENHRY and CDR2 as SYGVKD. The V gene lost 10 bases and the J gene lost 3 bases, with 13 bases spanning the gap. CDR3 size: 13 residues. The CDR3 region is CATRAGLNQPQHF. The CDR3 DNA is TGTGCCACCAGAGCGGGGCTCAATCAGCCCCAGCATTTT.

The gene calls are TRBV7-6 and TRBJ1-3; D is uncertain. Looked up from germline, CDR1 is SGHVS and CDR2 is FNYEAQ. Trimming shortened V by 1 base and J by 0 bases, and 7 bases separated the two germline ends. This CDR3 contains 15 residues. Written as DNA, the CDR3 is TGTGCCAGCAGCTTAGGACTGCTCTCTGGAAACACCATATATTTT. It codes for CASSLGLLSGNTIYF. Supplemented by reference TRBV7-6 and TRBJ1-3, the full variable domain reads GAGVSQSPRYKVTKRGQDVALRCDPISGHVSLYWYRQALGQGPEFLTYFNYEAQQDKSGLPNDRFSAERPEGSISTLTIQRTEQRDSAMYRCASSLGLLSGNTIYFGEGSWLTVV.

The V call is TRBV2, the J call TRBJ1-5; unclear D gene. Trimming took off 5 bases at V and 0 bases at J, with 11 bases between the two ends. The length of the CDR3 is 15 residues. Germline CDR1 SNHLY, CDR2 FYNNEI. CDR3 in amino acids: CASSPWTASNQPQHF. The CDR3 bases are TGTGCCAGCAGTCCCTGGACGGCTAGCAATCAGCCCCAGCATTTT.

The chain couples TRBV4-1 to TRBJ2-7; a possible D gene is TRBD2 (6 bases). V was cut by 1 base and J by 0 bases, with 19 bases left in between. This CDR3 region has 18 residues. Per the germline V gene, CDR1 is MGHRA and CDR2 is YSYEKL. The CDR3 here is CASSQVGGKRTTSYEQYF. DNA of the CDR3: TGCGCCAGCAGCCAAGTGGGGGGAAAACGGACGACCTCCTACGAGCAGTACTTC.

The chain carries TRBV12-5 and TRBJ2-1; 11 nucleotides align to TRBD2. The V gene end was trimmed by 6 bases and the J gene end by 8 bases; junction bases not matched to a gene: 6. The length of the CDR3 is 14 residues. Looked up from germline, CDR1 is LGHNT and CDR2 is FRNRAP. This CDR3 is CASGLAGGVDEQFF. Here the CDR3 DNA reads TGTGCTAGTGGCTTAGCGGGAGGGGTCGATGAGCAGTTCTTC.

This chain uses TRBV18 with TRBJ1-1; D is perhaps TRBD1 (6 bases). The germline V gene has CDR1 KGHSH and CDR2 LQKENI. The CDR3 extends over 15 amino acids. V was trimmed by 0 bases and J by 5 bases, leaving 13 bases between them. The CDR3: CASSPPIRGRTEAFF. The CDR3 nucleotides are TGTGCCAGCTCACCACCGATCAGGGGAAGAACTGAAGCTTTCTTT. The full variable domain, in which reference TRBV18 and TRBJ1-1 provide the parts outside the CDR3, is NAGVMQNPRHLVRRRGQEARLRCSPMKGHSHVYWYRQLPEEGLKFMVYLQKENIIDESGMPKERFSAEFPKEGPSILRIQQVVRGDSAAYFCASSPPIRGRTEAFFGQGTRLTVV.

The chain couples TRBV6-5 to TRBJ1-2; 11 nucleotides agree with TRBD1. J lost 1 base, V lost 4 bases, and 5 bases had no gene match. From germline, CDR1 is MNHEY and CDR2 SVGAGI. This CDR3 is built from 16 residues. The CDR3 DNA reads TGTGCCAGCAGTTCAGGGACAGGGGGAGGTAACTATGGCTACACCTTC. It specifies CASSSGTGGGNYGYTF.

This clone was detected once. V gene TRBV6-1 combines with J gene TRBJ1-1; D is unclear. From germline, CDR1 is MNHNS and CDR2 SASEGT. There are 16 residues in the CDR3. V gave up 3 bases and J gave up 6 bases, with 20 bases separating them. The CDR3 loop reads CASSEPLAFADAEAFF. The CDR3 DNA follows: TGTGCCAGCAGTGAGCCCTTGGCGTTTGCGGACGCTGAAGCTTTCTTT.

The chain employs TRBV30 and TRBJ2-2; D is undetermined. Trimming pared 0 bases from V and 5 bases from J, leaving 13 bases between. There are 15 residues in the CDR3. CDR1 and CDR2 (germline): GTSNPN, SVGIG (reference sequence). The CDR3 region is CAWSVRPPRTGELFF. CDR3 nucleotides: TGTGCCTGGAGTGTACGGCCCCCTCGGACCGGGGAGCTGTTTTTT.

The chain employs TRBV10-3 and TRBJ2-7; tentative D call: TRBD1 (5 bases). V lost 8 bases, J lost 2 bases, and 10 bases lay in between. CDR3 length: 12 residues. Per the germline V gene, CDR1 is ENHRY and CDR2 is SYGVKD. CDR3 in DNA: TGTGCCATCGGGGCAGGACCCTACGAGCAGTACTTC. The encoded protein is CAIGAGPYEQYF.

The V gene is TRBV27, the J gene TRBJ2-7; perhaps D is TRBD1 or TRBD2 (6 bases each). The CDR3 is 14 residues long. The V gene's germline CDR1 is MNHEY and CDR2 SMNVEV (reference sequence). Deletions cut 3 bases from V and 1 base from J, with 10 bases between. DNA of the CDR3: TGTGCCAGCAGTTTGGGGGGCAGTTCCTACGAGCAGTACTTC. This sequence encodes CASSLGGSSYEQYF.